The rows below give T cell receptor beta chains drawn from one sample of a study of T cell responses to AZD1222 COVID-19 vaccine. Measured with immunoSEQ multiplex PCR; TCRdb has only the in-frame clones, and not every one. The table shows over 130,000 clones, with 92% occurring only once. Sample: peripheral blood, taken 28 days after the second AZD1222 dose. These TCRs come from an adult who received the AZD1222 COVID-19 vaccine. CDR3s include the opening cysteine and the closing phenylalanine or tryptophan.

V gene,CDR3 length,J gene,CDR3 protein
TRBV10-3,15,TRBJ2-1,CAISERLADYNEQFF
TRBV30,14,TRBJ1-6,CAWSEGNYNSPLHF
TRBV7-9,15,TRBJ2-7,CASSALAGSLDEQYF
TRBV28,15,TRBJ1-2,CASSPGTVPLDGYTF
TRBV27,14,TRBJ1-5,CASSFGTADQPQHF
TRBV14,15,TRBJ1-2,CASSQDWTSNYGYTF
TRBV10-3,13,TRBJ2-5,CAISEESIETQYF
TRBV24-1,11,TRBJ1-2,CATSDRQNYTF
TRBV24-1,19,TRBJ2-1,CATSDLPLRGAGGPDEQFF
TRBV5-5,16,TRBJ2-7,CASSLYTGRNQYEQYF
TRBV24-1,12,TRBJ1-5,CATSDGREPQHF
TRBV27,11,TRBJ1-5,CASGRGQPQHF
TRBV6-2/TRBV6-3,16,TRBJ1-5,CASSYRPGDTNQPQHF
TRBV12-2,10,TRBJ2-7,CASRPGEQYF
TRBV20-1,13,TRBJ1-1,CSASRDRNTEAFF
TRBV14,16,TRBJ1-4,CASSPIGRDGGEKLFF
TRBV6-5,14,TRBJ1-5,CASSWGTGDQPQHF
TRBV7-2,15,TRBJ2-7,CASSLTTSGYYEQYF
TRBV4-1,16,TRBJ2-2,CASSQIKGTYTGELFF
TRBV2,14,TRBJ2-7,CASTPGTAEGGQYF
TRBV15,15,TRBJ1-2,CATSRGPGQGYGYTF
TRBV6-2/TRBV6-3,18,TRBJ1-5,CASSVVRGLHNSNQPQHF
TRBV13,16,TRBJ2-3,CASSLAGGPGTDTQYF
TRBV7-2,14,TRBJ2-7,CASSYSTQAYEQYF